This is a list of T cell receptor beta chains from one sample in a study of blood T cell repertoires in COVID-19. Assay used: immunoSEQ multiplex PCR; TCRdb lists only in-frame clones, some missing. The repertoire consists of more than 200,000 clones, with 75% to 90% occurring once and the leading ten covering about 4%. The sequencing input was PBMCs or T cells enriched from blood (not recorded which). The source is a woman aged 25 to 45 who had recovered from COVID-19. The CDR3 runs from the conserved cysteine through the conserved F or W. A D gene is named only where the DNA matches it firmly.

d_gene,j_gene,v_gene,CDR3aa
-,TRBJ1-4,TRBV9,CASSAHGQLREKLFF
-,TRBJ2-1,TRBV19,CASSRYDWRDHNEQFF
-,TRBJ2-2,TRBV7-7,CASSLDPLTSSNTGELFF
-,TRBJ1-1,TRBV27,CASSLTGTGTEAFF
-,TRBJ1-1,TRBV20-1,CSALEVPEAFF
TRBD1,TRBJ1-6,TRBV28,CASSLSQGAHSPLHF
-,TRBJ1-1,TRBV28,CASSPPGNTEAFF
-,TRBJ2-7,TRBV11-2,CASSLDTFRQERNEQYF
-,TRBJ2-2,TRBV28,CASRVLTGELFF
TRBD1,TRBJ1-1,TRBV18,CASSPPGTGGLGNTEAFF